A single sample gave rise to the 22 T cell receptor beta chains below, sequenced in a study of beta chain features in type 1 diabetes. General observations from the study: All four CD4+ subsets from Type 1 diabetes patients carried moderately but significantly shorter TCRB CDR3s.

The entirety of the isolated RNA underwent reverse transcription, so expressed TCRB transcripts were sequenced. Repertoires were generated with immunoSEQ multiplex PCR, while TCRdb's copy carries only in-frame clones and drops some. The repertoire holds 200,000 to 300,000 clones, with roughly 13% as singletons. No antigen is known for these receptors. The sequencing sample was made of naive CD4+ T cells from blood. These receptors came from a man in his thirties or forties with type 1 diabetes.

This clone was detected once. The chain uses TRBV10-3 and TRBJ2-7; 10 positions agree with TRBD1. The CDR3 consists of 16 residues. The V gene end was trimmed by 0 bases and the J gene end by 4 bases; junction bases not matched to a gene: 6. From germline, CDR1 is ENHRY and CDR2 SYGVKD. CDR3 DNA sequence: TGTGCCATCAGTGAGTCAAAAGGACAGGGGGAATACGAGCAGTACTTC. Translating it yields CAISESKGQGEYEQYF.

The CDR3 protein is CSVVAGYEKLFF. CDR3 sequence (DNA): TGCAGCGTTGTGGCAGGGTACGAAAAACTGTTTTTT. The chain couples TRBV29-1 to TRBJ1-4, with D tentatively TRBD1 (5 bases). V shed 4 bases and J shed 8 bases, with 11 bases lying between them. The CDR3 covers 12 residues. CDR1 is SQVTM, CDR2 ANQGSEA, per germline.

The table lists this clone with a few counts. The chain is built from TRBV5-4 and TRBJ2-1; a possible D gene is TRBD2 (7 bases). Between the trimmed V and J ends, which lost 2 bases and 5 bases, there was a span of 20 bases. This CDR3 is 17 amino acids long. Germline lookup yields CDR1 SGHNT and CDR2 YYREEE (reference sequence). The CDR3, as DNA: TGTGCCAGCAGCTTTGGGGGAGGGGGGCGCTGGGACAATGAGCAGTTCTTC. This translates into CASSFGGGGRWDNEQFF. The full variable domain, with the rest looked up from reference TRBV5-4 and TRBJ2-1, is ETGVTQSPTHLIKTRGQQVTLRCSSQSGHNTVSWYQQALGQGPQFIFQYYREEENGRGNFPPRFSGLQFPNYSSELNVNALELDDSALYLCASSFGGGGRWDNEQFFGPGTRLTVL.

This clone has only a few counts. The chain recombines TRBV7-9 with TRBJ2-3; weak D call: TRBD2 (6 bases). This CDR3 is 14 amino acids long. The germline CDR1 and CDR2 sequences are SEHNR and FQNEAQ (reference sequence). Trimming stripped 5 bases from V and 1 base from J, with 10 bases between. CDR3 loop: CASSHSGGTDTQYF. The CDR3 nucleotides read TGTGCCAGCAGCCACTCGGGGGGCACAGATACGCAGTATTTT.

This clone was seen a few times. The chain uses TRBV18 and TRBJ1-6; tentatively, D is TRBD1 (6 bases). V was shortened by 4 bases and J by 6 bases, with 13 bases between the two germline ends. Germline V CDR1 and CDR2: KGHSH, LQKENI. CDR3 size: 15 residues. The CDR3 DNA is TGTGCCAGCTCACTAAGGACAGTTTCTAATTCACCCCTCCACTTT. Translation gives CASSLRTVSNSPLHF.

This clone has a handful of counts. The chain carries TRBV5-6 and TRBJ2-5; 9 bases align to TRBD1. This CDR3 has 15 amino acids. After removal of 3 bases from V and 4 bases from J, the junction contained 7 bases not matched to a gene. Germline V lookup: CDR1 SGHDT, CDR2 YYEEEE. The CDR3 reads CASSSTGGGGETQYF. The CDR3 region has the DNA TGTGCCAGCAGCTCTACAGGGGGCGGGGGAGAGACCCAGTACTTC.

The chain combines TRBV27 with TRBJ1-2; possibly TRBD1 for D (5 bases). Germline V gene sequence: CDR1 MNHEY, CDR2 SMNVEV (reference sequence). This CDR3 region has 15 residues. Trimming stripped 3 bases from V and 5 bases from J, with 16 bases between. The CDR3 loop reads CASSLGGTTPYGYTF. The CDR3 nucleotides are TGTGCCAGCAGTTTGGGGGGTACGACTCCTTATGGCTACACCTTC.

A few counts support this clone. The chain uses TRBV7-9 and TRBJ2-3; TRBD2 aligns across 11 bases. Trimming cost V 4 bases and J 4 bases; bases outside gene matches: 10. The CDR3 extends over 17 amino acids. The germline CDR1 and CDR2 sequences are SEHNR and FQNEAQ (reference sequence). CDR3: CASSWKTSGNPPDTQYF. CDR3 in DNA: TGTGCCAGCAGCTGGAAGACTAGCGGGAATCCCCCAGATACGCAGTATTTT.

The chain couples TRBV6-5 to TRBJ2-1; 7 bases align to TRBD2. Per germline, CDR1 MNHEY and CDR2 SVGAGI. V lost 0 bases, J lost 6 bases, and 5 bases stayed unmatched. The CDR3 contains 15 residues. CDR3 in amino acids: CASSYSRLAANEQFF. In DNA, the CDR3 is TGTGCCAGCAGTTACTCACGGCTAGCGGCCAATGAGCAGTTCTTC.

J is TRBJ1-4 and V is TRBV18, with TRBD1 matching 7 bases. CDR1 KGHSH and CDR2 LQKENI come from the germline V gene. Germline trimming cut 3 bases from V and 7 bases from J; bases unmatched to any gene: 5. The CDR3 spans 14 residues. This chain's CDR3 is CASSPQGDGEKLFF. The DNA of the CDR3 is TGTGCCAGCTCACCGCAGGGGGACGGTGAAAAACTGTTTTTT.

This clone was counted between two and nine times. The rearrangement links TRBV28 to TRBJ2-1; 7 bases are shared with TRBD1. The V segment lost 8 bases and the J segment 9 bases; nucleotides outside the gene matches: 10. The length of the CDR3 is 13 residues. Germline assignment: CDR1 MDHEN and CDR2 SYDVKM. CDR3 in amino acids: CASLRPNRGEQFF. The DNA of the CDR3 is TGTGCCAGCCTTAGACCTAACAGGGGTGAGCAGTTCTTC.

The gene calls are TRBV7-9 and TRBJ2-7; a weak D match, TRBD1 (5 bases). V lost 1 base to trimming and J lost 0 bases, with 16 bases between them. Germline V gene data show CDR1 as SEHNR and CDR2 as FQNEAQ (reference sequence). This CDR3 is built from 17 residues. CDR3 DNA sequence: TGTGCCAGCAGCTTAGAGGGCCCTGGGGCGAGCTCCTACGAGCAGTACTTC. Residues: CASSLEGPGASSYEQYF.

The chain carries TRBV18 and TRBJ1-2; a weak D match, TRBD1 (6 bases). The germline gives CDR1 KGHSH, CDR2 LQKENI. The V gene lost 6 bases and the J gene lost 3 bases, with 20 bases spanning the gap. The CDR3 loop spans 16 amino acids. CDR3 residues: CASSQTRDTSHYGYTF. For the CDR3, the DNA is TGTGCCAGCTCGCAAACTCGGGACACTTCACACTATGGCTACACCTTC.

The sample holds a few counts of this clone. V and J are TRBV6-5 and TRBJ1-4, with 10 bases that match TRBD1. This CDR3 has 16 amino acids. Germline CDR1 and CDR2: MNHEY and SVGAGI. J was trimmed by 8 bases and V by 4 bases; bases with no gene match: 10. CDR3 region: CASSWPPDRGLEKLFF. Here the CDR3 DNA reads TGTGCCAGCAGTTGGCCCCCCGACAGGGGGCTCGAAAAACTGTTTTTT.

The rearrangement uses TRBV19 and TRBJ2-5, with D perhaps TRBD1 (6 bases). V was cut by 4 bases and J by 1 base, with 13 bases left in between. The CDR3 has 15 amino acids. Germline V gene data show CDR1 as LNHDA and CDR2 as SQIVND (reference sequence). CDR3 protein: CASSTAAQGQETQYF. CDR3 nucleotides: TGTGCCAGTAGTACCGCCGCACAGGGCCAAGAGACCCAGTACTTC.

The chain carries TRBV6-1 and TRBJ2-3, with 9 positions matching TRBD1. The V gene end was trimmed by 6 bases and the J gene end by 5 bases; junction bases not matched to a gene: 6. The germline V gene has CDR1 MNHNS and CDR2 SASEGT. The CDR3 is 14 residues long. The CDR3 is CASRPGTGRDTQYF. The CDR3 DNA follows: TGTGCCAGCAGGCCCGGGACAGGGAGAGATACGCAGTATTTT.

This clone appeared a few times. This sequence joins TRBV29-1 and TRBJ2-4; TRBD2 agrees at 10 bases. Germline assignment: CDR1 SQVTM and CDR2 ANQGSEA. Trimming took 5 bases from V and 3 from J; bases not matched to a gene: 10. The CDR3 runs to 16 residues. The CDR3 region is CSVTGTSGNIKNIQYF. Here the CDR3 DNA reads TGCAGCGTTACAGGAACTAGCGGGAACATCAAAAACATTCAGTACTTC.

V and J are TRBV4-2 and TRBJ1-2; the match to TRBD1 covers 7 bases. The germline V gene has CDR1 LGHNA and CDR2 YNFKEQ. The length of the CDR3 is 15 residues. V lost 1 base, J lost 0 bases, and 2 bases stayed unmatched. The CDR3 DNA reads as TGTGCCAGCAGCCAAGCCGGGACAGCTAACTATGGCTACACCTTC. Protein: CASSQAGTANYGYTF.

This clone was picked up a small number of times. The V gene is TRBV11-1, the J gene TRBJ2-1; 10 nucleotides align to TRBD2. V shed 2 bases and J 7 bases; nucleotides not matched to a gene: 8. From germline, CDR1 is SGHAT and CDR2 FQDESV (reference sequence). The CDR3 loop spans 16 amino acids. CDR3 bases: TGTGCCAGCAGCTTATTGGTCCTAGCGGGAGTTAATGAGCAGTTCTTC. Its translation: CASSLLVLAGVNEQFF.

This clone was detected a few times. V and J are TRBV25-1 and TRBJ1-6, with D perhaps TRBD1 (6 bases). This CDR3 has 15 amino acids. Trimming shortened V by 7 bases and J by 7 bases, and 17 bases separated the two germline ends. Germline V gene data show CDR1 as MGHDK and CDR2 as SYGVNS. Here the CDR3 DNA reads TGTGCCAGCACCGTTGGGGGGGGCGAAAATTCACCCCTCCACTTT. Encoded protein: CASTVGGGENSPLHF. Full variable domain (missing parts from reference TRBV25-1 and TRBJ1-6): EADIYQTPRYLVIGTGKKITLECSQTMGHDKMYWYQQDPGMELHLIHYSYGVNSTEKGDLSSESTVSRIRTEHFPLTLESARPSHTSQYLCASTVGGGENSPLHFGNGTRLTVT.

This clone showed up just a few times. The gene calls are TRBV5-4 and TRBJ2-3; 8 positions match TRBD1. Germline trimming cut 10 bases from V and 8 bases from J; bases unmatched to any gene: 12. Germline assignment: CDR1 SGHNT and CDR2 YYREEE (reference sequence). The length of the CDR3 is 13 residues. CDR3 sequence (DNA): TGTGCCTGGGGGCGGACAGGGTCCCCTACGCAGTATTTT. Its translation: CAWGRTGSPTQYF.

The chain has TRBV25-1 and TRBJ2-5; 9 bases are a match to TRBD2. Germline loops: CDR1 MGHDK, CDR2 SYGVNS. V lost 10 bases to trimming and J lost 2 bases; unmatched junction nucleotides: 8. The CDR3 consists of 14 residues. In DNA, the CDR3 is TGTGCCACTAGCCCGCGGGAGGGTCAAGAGACCCAGTACTTC. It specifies CATSPREGQETQYF.